The rows below give T cell receptor beta chains drawn from one sample of a study. TCRdb fed the 5' RACE reads into MiXCR, producing one record per CDR3 protein. The sample lists over 45,000 distinct CDR3 sequences; about 25% were seen once. The specimen sequenced was tumor-infiltrating Tregs sorted from the breast tumor. These receptor sequences come from a female donor with breast cancer. Both conserved end residues are part of each CDR3. The order of the fields is CDR3 protein, CDR3 DNA, J gene, D gene, clone size, V gene. A D gene is named only where the DNA matches it firmly. Some rows mark clone size as missing; the rest say once, few, many or name a class of expanded clone.

CAWSGDRVATDTQYF,TGTGCCTGGAGTGGGGACAGGGTGGCGACAGATACGCAGTATTTT,TRBJ2-3,TRBD1,NA,TRBV30
CSASPYQTGRYNEQFF,TGCAGTGCTAGTCCATACCAGACAGGGAGATACAATGAGCAGTTCTTC,TRBJ2-1,TRBD1,many,TRBV20-1
CASSTGLAGGGTGELFF,TGTGCCAGCAGTACTGGACTAGCGGGAGGCGGTACCGGGGAGCTGTTTTTT,TRBJ2-2,TRBD2,NA,TRBV11-3
CASSYLRTGGVYGYTF,TGTGCCAGCAGTTACCTCCGGACAGGGGGCGTCTATGGCTACACCTTC,TRBJ1-2,TRBD1,many,TRBV6-5
CASSQGRLGSGYEQYF,TGCGCCAGCAGCCAAGGACGACTGGGTAGCGGCTACGAGCAGTACTTC,TRBJ2-7,NA,few,TRBV4-1
CASKLLAGVGRTDTQYF,TGTGCCAGCAAGCTACTAGCGGGAGTTGGGCGCACAGATACGCAGTATTTT,TRBJ2-3,TRBD2,few,TRBV2
CAGSQEGTGANVLTF,TGCGCCGGCAGCCAAGAAGGGACTGGGGCCAACGTCCTGACTTTC,TRBJ2-6,NA,few,TRBV4-3
CASRTTGSYEQYF,TGTGCCAGCCGGACTACCGGCTCCTACGAGCAGTACTTC,TRBJ2-7,NA,few,TRBV6-6
CASSFLGYEQYF,TGTGCCAGCAGCTTCCTAGGGTACGAGCAGTACTTC,TRBJ2-7,NA,NA,TRBV7-2
CASSYGLEPYEQYF,TGTGCCAGCAGTTACGGACTTGAGCCTTACGAGCAGTACTTC,TRBJ2-7,NA,NA,TRBV6-5
CAGSRGTEDWDEQYF,TGTGCCGGCAGCCGCGGGACCGAGGATTGGGACGAGCAGTACTTC,TRBJ2-7,NA,NA,TRBV7-6
CSAMPGLAGREQYF,TGCAGTGCCATGCCGGGACTAGCGGGAAGAGAGCAGTACTTC,TRBJ2-7,TRBD2,few,TRBV20-1
CASSFTEGEQPQHF,TGCGCCAGCAGCTTTACAGAGGGAGAGCAGCCCCAGCATTTT,TRBJ1-5,NA,NA,TRBV5-1
CASRSGQGSYEQYF,TGTGCCAGCAGGTCCGGACAGGGGTCGTACGAGCAGTACTTC,TRBJ2-7,TRBD1,many,TRBV6-6